The 26 T cell receptor beta chains below all came from one sample that was sequenced in a study of human T cells and chemical hapten exposure. Regarding time point: patch test 3, about 24 weeks after DPC sensitization. Stated treatment: therapeutic diphenylcyclopropenone sensitization with weekly scalp DPC. TCRdb fed the RACE reads into MiXCR, producing one record per CDR3 protein. The sample carries about 71,000 distinct CDR3 sequences, around 10% recorded once. The sequencing used whole blood, collected in connection with sensitization to the hapten diphenylcyclopropenone (DPC). Every receptor here comes from a woman aged 45-59 years with alopecia areata. Some clones in this sample may be carry-over from other donors' samples.

This clonotype was seen many times. The chain is built from TRBV7-6 and TRBJ1-1; D gene unclear. This CDR3 has 13 amino acids. V lost 6 bases and J 0 bases, leaving 8 bases between the germline ends. Germline assignment: CDR1 SGHVS and CDR2 FNYEAQ. The CDR3 region is CASRSGLNTEAFF. CDR3 coding DNA: TGTGCCAGCAGATCCGGGCTGAACACTGAAGCTTTCTTT.

This clonotype has a count of ten or more. This chain connects TRBV6-2 or TRBV6-3 to TRBJ1-1; tentative D call: TRBD1 (5 bases). Trimming left V 5 bases short and J 11 bases short, with 18 bases between. Per the germline V gene, CDR1 is MNHEY and CDR2 is SVGEGT. The CDR3 is made up of 13 amino acids. CDR3 nucleotide sequence: TGTGCCAGCAGTCCCCTCGGGGGTCTCGTGGCTTTCTTT. This codes for CASSPLGGLVAFF.

This clonotype was detected ten times or more. The rearrangement links TRBV4-2 to TRBJ1-1; no definite D call. V gave up 2 bases and J gave up 0 bases, with 13 bases separating them. The CDR3 spans 16 residues. The V gene's germline CDR1 is LGHNA and CDR2 YNFKEQ. The CDR3 DNA is TGTGCCAGCAGCCAATATACCGGGCCCATGAACACTGAAGCTTTCTTT. It is translated as CASSQYTGPMNTEAFF.

The chain links TRBV6-1 to TRBJ1-5; D is uncertain. The CDR3 is 15 residues long. Germline V gives CDR1 MNHNS, CDR2 SASEGT. V was shortened by 4 bases and J by 0 bases, with 10 bases between the two germline ends. Here the CDR3 DNA reads TGTGCCAGCAGTGCGACAATGGTTAGCAATCAGCCCCAGCATTTT. It yields the protein CASSATMVSNQPQHF.

This clonotype was seen a few times. V usage is TRBV18 and J usage is TRBJ1-1; D is perhaps TRBD1 (5 bases). The ends were cut back, 2 bases at V and 6 bases at J, with 10 bases in the middle. CDR1 KGHSH and CDR2 LQKENI come from the germline V gene. The CDR3 has 13 amino acids. The CDR3 coding sequence is TGTGCCAGCTCACCAATCAGGGAAGCTGAAGCTTTCTTT. As protein: CASSPIREAEAFF. The whole variable domain, remainder taken from reference TRBV18 and TRBJ1-1, is NAGVMQNPRHLVRRRGQEARLRCSPMKGHSHVYWYRQLPEEGLKFMVYLQKENIIDESGMPKERFSAEFPKEGPSILRIQQVVRGDSAAYFCASSPIREAEAFFGQGTRLTVV.

This clonotype has a handful of counts. The V call is TRBV5-1, the J call TRBJ2-5; either TRBD1 or TRBD2 may fit D (5 bases each). The CDR3 has 14 amino acids. Germline V gives CDR1 SGHRS, CDR2 YFSETQ. The V gene lost 0 bases and the J gene lost 7 bases, with 13 bases spanning the gap. CDR3 protein: CASSLGDADWTQYF. Written as DNA, the CDR3 is TGCGCCAGCAGCTTGGGGGACGCCGATTGGACCCAGTACTTC.

The CDR3: CASSQLRAGQQYF. Here the CDR3 DNA reads TGCGCCAGCAGCCAGCTCCGGGCAGGGCAGCAGTACTTC. J is TRBJ2-7 and V is TRBV4-3; tentative D call: TRBD1 (5 bases). Germline V CDR1 and CDR2: LGHNA, YSLEER. V was shortened by 3 bases and J by 8 bases, with 14 bases between the two germline ends. The length of the CDR3 is 13 residues.

This clonotype appeared many times. CDR3 DNA: TGCGCCAGCAAATTAACCGGGACAGGTCCTTCCCTTAGCACAGATACGCAGTATTTT. This translates into CASKLTGTGPSLSTDTQYF. This chain joins TRBV4-1 and TRBJ2-3; 8 bases match TRBD1. Per germline, CDR1 MGHRA and CDR2 YSYEKL. The ends lost 7 bases at V and 0 bases at J; junction bases unmatched: 18. CDR3 size: 19 residues.

The genes are TRBV6-1 and TRBJ1-1; 9 nucleotides agree with TRBD1. Per the germline V gene, CDR1 is MNHNS and CDR2 is SASEGT. V dropped 6 bases and J dropped 3; count of bases not matched to a gene: 2. The CDR3 has 13 amino acids. The CDR3 DNA sequence: TGTGCCAGCAGGGGACAGGGATACACTGAAGCTTTCTTT. This translates into CASRGQGYTEAFF.

In its sample, this clonotype was seen once. This chain links TRBV5-1 with TRBJ1-1; tentatively, D is TRBD1 (5 bases). The V end was cut by 0 bases, the J end by 0 bases, with 6 bases between. The CDR3 covers 14 residues. Per the germline V gene, CDR1 is SGHRS and CDR2 is YFSETQ. CDR3 bases: TGCGCCAGCAGCTTGGGACAGATGAACACTGAAGCTTTCTTT. Translating it yields CASSLGQMNTEAFF. Full variable domain (missing parts from reference TRBV5-1 and TRBJ1-1): KAGVTQTPRYLIKTRGQQVTLSCSPISGHRSVSWYQQTPGQGLQFLFEYFSETQRNKGNFPGRFSGRQFSNSRSEMNVSTLELGDSALYLCASSLGQMNTEAFFGQGTRLTVV.

This clonotype has a handful of counts. CDR3 coding DNA: TGTGCCAGCAGCTCCAGTACCACAGATACGCAGTATTTT. As protein: CASSSSTTDTQYF. The chain has TRBV28 and TRBJ2-3; D gene unclear. V lost 6 bases and J 2 bases, leaving 9 bases between the germline ends. The V gene's germline CDR1 is MDHEN and CDR2 SYDVKM. The CDR3 length is 13 residues.

This chain connects TRBV20-1 to TRBJ1-2; no definite D call. Deletions cut 5 bases from V and 0 bases from J, with 7 bases between. Germline CDR1 DFQATT, CDR2 SNEGSKA (reference sequence). The CDR3 contains 12 residues. The CDR3 loop is CSAPTPNYGYTF. CDR3 nucleotide sequence: TGCAGTGCTCCGACACCTAACTATGGCTACACCTTC.

The V call is TRBV12-3 or TRBV12-4, the J call TRBJ1-2, with D possibly being TRBD1 (5 bases). V lost 3 bases to trimming and J lost 8 bases, with 13 bases between them. The CDR3 covers 13 residues. In DNA, the CDR3 is TGTGCCAGCAGTTTCGGCAGGGAGGACGGCTACACCTTC. It specifies CASSFGREDGYTF.

The chain links TRBV27 to TRBJ1-6; 7 bases map to TRBD1. The J segment lost 11 bases and the V segment lost 8 bases, leaving 12 bases of the junction unmatched. In germline, CDR1 is MNHEY, CDR2 SMNVEV (reference sequence). The CDR3 extends over 14 amino acids. The CDR3 protein is CASGPGTAPPPLHF. The CDR3 DNA is TGTGCCAGCGGGCCCGGGACAGCACCCCCACCCCTCCACTTT.

The chain joins TRBV28 to TRBJ1-1; no firm D call. The V gene's germline CDR1 is MDHEN and CDR2 SYDVKM. This CDR3 spans 14 amino acids. Trimming stripped 6 bases from V and 1 base from J, with 12 bases between. CDR3 protein: CASSRTLRNTEAFF. The CDR3 nucleotides are TGTGCCAGCAGCCGGACGCTTCGGAACACTGAAGCTTTCTTT.

Many counts were recorded for this clonotype. CDR3 protein: CASSLAGTSGRDEQFF. CDR3 DNA sequence: TGTGCCAGCAGCTTGGCCGGGACTAGCGGCAGGGATGAGCAGTTCTTC. V usage is TRBV6-5 and J usage is TRBJ2-1; 11 nucleotides align to TRBD2. After removal of 6 bases from V and 8 bases from J, the junction contained 12 bases not matched to a gene. The CDR3 has 16 amino acids. CDR1 is MNHEY and CDR2 is SVGAGI in the germline V gene.

The chain recombines TRBV6-5 with TRBJ2-5; the match to TRBD1 covers 8 bases. Trimming cost V 5 bases and J 2 bases; bases outside gene matches: 4. The CDR3 is 14 residues long. The germline V gene encodes CDR1 MNHEY and CDR2 SVGAGI. CDR3 region: CASSTGTGQETQYF. In DNA form, the CDR3 reads TGTGCCAGCAGTACCGGGACAGGACAAGAGACCCAGTACTTC.

This clonotype was observed at least ten times. V is TRBV10-1 and J is TRBJ2-2; 10 bases are a match to TRBD2. J was trimmed by 7 bases and V by 8 bases; bases with no gene match: 13. The germline V gene has CDR1 WNHNN and CDR2 SYGVQD (reference sequence). CDR3 size: 16 residues. The CDR3 region has the DNA TGCGCCAGCGGAGCCCAGCGGGGGGGCCGCGGCGGGGAGCTGTTTTTT. Amino acids: CASGAQRGGRGGELFF.

This clonotype was seen at least ten times. This sequence joins TRBV6-2 or TRBV6-3 and TRBJ1-5; D is uncertain. The CDR3 totals 16 residues. The V gene's germline CDR1 is MNHEY and CDR2 SVGEGT. Trimming cost V 7 bases and J 6 bases, with 22 bases left between them. CDR3 in amino acids: CASNSLGSLSSQPQHF. CDR3 nucleotide sequence: TGTGCCAGCAATTCCTTGGGGTCTCTTTCCAGTCAGCCCCAGCATTTT.

This clonotype was detected only a few times. The chain employs TRBV12-3 or TRBV12-4 and TRBJ1-2; D possibly corresponds to TRBD1 (5 bases). Trimming removed 6 bases at V and 2 bases at J, with 10 bases between. This CDR3 has 13 amino acids. The CDR3 is CASSRDWNYGYTF. The CDR3, as DNA: TGTGCCAGCAGCAGGGACTGGAACTATGGCTACACCTTC.

There are a few counts of this clonotype. V is TRBV28 and J is TRBJ2-3; D is uncertain. The CDR3 contains 12 residues. V lost 8 bases, J lost 0 bases, and 6 bases lay in between. Germline V gene data show CDR1 as MDHEN and CDR2 as SYDVKM. CDR3 DNA: TGTGCCAGCGATCAAAGCACAGATACGCAGTATTTT. This sequence encodes CASDQSTDTQYF.

For the CDR3, the DNA is TGCAGTGCCCGGGGACAGTGGGGGAAAACTCAAGAGACCCAGTACTTC. It specifies CSARGQWGKTQETQYF. This sequence joins TRBV20-1 and TRBJ2-5, with 7 bases lining up with TRBD1. The CDR3 runs to 16 residues. Germline values: CDR1 DFQATT, CDR2 SNEGSKA (reference sequence). V lost 6 bases and J lost 2; bases outside the gene matches: 15.

The gene calls are TRBV20-1 and TRBJ2-7, with TRBD1 matching 9 bases. The CDR3 contains 14 residues. The J segment lost 0 bases and the V segment lost 6 bases, leaving 6 bases of the junction unmatched. Germline V gene data show CDR1 as DFQATT and CDR2 as SNEGSKA (reference sequence). The CDR3 loop is CSATGTGLSYEQYF. The CDR3 DNA sequence: TGCAGTGCAACCGGGACAGGGCTCTCCTACGAGCAGTACTTC.

This clonotype was picked up a small number of times. The rearrangement uses TRBV3-1 and TRBJ2-5, with 10 bases aligning to TRBD1. There are 13 residues in the CDR3. V shed 8 bases, J shed 5 bases, and the junction held 5 bases outside the gene matches. CDR1 LGHDT and CDR2 YNNKEL come from the germline V gene (reference sequence). Here the CDR3 reads CASGWTGGETQYF. Here the CDR3 DNA reads TGTGCCAGCGGGTGGACAGGGGGGGAGACCCAGTACTTC.

The sample holds a few counts of this clonotype. The gene calls are TRBV20-1 and TRBJ2-7, with D possibly TRBD1 on 5 matching bases. The CDR3 totals 12 residues. Germline-derived CDR1 and CDR2 are DFQATT and SNEGSKA (reference sequence). Trimming removed 8 bases at V and 3 bases at J, with 14 bases between. CDR3 in DNA: TGCAGTACGCAGGGTCGTCGCTACGAGCAGTACTTC. Protein: CSTQGRRYEQYF.

This clonotype was seen ten or more times. J is TRBJ1-2 and V is TRBV28; possible D gene TRBD1, 5 bases. Germline V lookup: CDR1 MDHEN, CDR2 SYDVKM. This CDR3 is built from 14 residues. V was shortened by 2 bases and J by 5 bases, with 12 bases between the two germline ends. CDR3 nucleotide sequence: TGTGCCAGCAGTTTAATAGAGGGGCGGTATGGCTACACCTTC. Protein: CASSLIEGRYGYTF.